These 9 T cell receptor beta chains originate from one sample sequenced in a study of response to subunit inactivated influenza vaccine. TCRdb re-analysed the RT-PCR reads in MiXCR, keeping a single row per CDR3 protein. Found here are about 160,000 distinct CDR3 sequences, about 11% of them singletons; the top ten hold roughly 12%. The starting material was non-naive T cells sorted from PBMCs, obtained 45 days after vaccination. These receptors were obtained from a middle-aged man who received an inactivated influenza vaccine.

The chain links TRBV4-3 to TRBJ1-6; D gene unclear. The germline V gene encodes CDR1 LGHNA and CDR2 YSLEER. The CDR3 extends over 15 amino acids. V was pared by 0 bases and J by 0 bases, with 3 bases between. The CDR3 sequence: CASSQESSYNSPLHF. In DNA, the CDR3 is TGCGCCAGCAGCCAAGAGAGCTCCTATAATTCACCCCTCCACTTT.

This chain connects TRBV27 to TRBJ2-4; 9 positions match TRBD1. The CDR3 has 20 residues. The germline V gene has CDR1 MNHEY and CDR2 SMNVEV (reference sequence). V was pared by 5 bases and J by 1 base, with 18 bases of the junction left unmatched. The CDR3 loop is CASSNYRGRTTISAKNIQYF. The CDR3 region has the DNA TGTGCCAGCAGTAACTACAGGGGGCGAACAACGATCTCGGCCAAAAACATTCAGTACTTC.

CDR3 nucleotide sequence: TGTGCCAGCGGCGGGGGGGGCTCCTACAATGAGCAGTTCTTC. Protein product: CASGGGGSYNEQFF. J is TRBJ2-1 and V is TRBV5-5; 9 bases align to TRBD2. The CDR3 totals 14 residues. Germline V gene data show CDR1 as SGHKS and CDR2 as YYEKEE (reference sequence). Unmatched junction bases numbered 2, after V lost 7 bases and J lost 0 bases.

This clonotype has a count of ten or more. The gene calls are TRBV20-1 and TRBJ1-5, with a possible D match to TRBD1 (5 bases). V shed 0 bases and J shed 9 bases, with 12 bases lying between them. The CDR3 has 13 amino acids. Germline-derived CDR1 and CDR2 are DFQATT and SNEGSKA (reference sequence). The CDR3 is CSARDRVSTPQHF. Written as DNA, the CDR3 is TGCAGTGCTAGAGACAGGGTCTCCACGCCCCAGCATTTT.

This clonotype appeared many times. V is TRBV4-2 and J is TRBJ2-5; D gene ambiguous. Deletions cut 5 bases from V and 5 bases from J, with 12 bases between. The CDR3 totals 13 residues. Germline V gene sequence: CDR1 LGHNA, CDR2 YNFKEQ. The CDR3 DNA follows: TGTGCCAGCAGCTCAACGAATAGCGAGACCCAGTACTTC. This translates into CASSSTNSETQYF.

The CDR3 here is CAIRDREYATQYF. CDR3 DNA: TGTGCCATCAGAGACAGGGAATATGCGACCCAGTACTTC. V gene TRBV10-3 combines with J gene TRBJ2-5, with 7 bases fitting TRBD1. Germline V gene lookup returns CDR1 ENHRY and CDR2 SYGVKD. V lost 6 bases to trimming and J lost 7 bases; unmatched junction nucleotides: 8. The CDR3 extends over 13 amino acids.

The table lists this clonotype with many counts. V and J are TRBV5-1 and TRBJ2-7; D may be TRBD2 (6 bases). CDR1 SGHRS and CDR2 YFSETQ come from the germline V gene. V was pared by 3 bases and J by 2 bases, with 18 bases between. CDR3 length equals 16 residues. CDR3 residues: CASSYGGDGSAYEQYF. The CDR3 DNA sequence: TGCGCCAGCAGCTATGGGGGTGACGGGAGTGCCTACGAGCAGTACTTC.

This chain links TRBV6-6 with TRBJ1-4; the D is unclear. The CDR3 length is 13 residues. V was trimmed by 8 bases and J by 7 bases, leaving 14 bases between them. Germline CDR1 MNHNY, CDR2 SVGAGI (reference sequence). The CDR3 is CASQRRRSEKLFF. In DNA, the CDR3 is TGTGCCAGCCAACGAAGACGGAGTGAAAAACTGTTTTTT.

The J gene is TRBJ2-2, the V gene TRBV7-2, with a weak D call TRBD1 (5 bases). V was trimmed by 1 base and J by 5 bases, leaving 17 bases between them. This CDR3 is 17 amino acids long. CDR1 is SGHTA, CDR2 FQGNSA, per germline. In DNA form, the CDR3 reads TGTGCCAGCAGCTTAGTAGCCAGGGCAGATAGGACCGGGGAGCTGTTTTTT. It specifies CASSLVARADRTGELFF. Using reference TRBV7-2 and TRBJ2-2 for the parts outside the CDR3, the full variable domain is GAGVSQSPSNKVTEKGKDVELRCDPISGHTALYWYRQSLGQGLEFLIYFQGNSAPDKSGLPSDRFSAERTGGSVSTLTIQRTQQEDSAVYLCASSLVARADRTGELFFGEGSRLTVL.